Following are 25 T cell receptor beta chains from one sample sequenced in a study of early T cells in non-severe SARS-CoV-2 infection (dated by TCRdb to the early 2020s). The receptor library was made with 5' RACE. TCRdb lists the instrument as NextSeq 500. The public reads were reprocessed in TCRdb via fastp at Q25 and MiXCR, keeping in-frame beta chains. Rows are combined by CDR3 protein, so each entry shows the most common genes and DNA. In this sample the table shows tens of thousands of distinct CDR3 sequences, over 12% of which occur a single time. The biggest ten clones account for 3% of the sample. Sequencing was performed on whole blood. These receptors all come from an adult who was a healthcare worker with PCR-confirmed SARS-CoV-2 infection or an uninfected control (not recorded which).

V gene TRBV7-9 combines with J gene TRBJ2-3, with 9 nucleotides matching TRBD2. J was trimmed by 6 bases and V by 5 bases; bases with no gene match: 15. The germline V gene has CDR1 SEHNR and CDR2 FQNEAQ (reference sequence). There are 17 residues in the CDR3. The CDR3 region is CASSPPGGLAGMDTQYF. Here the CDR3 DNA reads TGTGCCAGCAGCCCCCCAGGTGGTCTAGCGGGGATGGATACGCAGTATTTT.

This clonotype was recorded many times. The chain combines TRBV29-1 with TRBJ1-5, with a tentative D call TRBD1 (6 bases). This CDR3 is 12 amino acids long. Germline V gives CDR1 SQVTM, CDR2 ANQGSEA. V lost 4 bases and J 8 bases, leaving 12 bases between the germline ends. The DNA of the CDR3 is TGCAGCGTTGGGGGGGCGTCGGAGCCCCAGCATTTT. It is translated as CSVGGASEPQHF.

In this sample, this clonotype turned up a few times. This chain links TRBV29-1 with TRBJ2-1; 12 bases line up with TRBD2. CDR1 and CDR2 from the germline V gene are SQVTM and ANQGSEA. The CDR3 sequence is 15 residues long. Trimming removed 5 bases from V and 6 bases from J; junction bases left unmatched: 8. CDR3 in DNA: TGCAGCGTTCGTCCTCTAGCGGGAGGGACCAATGAGCAGTTCTTC. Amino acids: CSVRPLAGGTNEQFF.

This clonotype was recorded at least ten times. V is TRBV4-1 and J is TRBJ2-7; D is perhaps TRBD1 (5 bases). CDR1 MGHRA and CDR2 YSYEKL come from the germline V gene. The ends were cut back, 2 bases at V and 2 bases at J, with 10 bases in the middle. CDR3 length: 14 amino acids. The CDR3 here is CASSQRQGPYEQYF. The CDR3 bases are TGCGCCAGCAGCCAACGGCAGGGTCCCTACGAGCAGTACTTC.

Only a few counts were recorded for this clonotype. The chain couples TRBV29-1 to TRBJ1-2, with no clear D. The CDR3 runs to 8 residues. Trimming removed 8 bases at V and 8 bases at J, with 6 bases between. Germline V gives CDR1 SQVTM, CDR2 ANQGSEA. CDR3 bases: TGCAGCCACGGGGGCTACACCTTC. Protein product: CSHGGYTF. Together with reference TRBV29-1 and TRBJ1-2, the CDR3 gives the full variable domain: SAVISQKPSRDICQRGTSLTIQCQVDSQVTMMFWYRQQPGQSLTLIATANQGSEATYESGFVIDKFPISRPNLTFSTLTVSNMSPEDSSIYLCSHGGYTFGSGTRLTVV.

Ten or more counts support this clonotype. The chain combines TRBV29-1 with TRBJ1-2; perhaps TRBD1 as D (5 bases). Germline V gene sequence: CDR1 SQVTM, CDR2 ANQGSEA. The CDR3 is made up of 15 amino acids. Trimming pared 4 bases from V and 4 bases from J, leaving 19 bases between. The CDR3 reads CSVAPPATGVYGYTF. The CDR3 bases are TGCAGCGTTGCCCCCCCCGCAACAGGCGTCTATGGCTACACCTTC.

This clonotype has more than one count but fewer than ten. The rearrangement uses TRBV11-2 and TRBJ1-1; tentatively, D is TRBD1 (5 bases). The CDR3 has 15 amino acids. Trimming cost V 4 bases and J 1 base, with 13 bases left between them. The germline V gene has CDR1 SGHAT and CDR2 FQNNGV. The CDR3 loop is CASSYIQGKNTEAFF. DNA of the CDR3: TGTGCCAGCAGCTACATTCAGGGCAAGAACACTGAAGCTTTCTTT.

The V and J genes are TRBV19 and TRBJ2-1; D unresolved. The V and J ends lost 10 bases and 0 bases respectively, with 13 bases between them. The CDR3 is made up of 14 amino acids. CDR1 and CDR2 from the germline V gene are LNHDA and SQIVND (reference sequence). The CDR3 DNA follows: TGTGCCACCCCCCTGGCCAACTCCTACAATGAGCAGTTCTTC. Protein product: CATPLANSYNEQFF.

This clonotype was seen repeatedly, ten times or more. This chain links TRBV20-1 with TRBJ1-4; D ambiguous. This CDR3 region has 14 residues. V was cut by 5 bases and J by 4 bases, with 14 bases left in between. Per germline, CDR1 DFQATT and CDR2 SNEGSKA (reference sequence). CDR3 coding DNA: TGCAGTGCTTCTTCGAGGTTCTATAATGAAAAACTGTTTTTT. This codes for CSASSRFYNEKLFF.

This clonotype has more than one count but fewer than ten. The CDR3 DNA follows: TGTGCCAGCAGCTTAGGCGCAGGCCAAGAGACCCAGTACTTC. Residues: CASSLGAGQETQYF. V gene TRBV7-2 combines with J gene TRBJ2-5; D not resolved. V was clipped by 1 base and J by 1 base, with 7 bases between them. The CDR3 runs 14 residues. CDR1 is SGHTA, CDR2 FQGNSA, per germline.

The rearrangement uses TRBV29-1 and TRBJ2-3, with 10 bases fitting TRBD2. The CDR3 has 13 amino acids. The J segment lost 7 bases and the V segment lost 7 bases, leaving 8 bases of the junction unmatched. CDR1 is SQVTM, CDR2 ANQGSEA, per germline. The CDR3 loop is CSESASGSNTQYF. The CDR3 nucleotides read TGCAGCGAGTCGGCTAGCGGGAGTAATACGCAGTATTTT.

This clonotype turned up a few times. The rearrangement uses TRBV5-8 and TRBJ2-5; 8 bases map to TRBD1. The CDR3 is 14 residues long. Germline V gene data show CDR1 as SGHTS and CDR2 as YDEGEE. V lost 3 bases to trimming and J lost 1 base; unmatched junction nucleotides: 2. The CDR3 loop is CASSSGQGQETQYF. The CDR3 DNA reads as TGTGCCAGCAGCTCCGGACAGGGCCAAGAGACCCAGTACTTC.

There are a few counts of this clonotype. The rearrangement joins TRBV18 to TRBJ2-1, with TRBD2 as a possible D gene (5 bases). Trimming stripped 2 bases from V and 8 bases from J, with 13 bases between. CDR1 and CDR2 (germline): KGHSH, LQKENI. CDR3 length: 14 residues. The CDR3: CASSPREIKDEQFF. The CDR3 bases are TGTGCCAGCTCACCAAGGGAGATCAAGGATGAGCAGTTCTTC.

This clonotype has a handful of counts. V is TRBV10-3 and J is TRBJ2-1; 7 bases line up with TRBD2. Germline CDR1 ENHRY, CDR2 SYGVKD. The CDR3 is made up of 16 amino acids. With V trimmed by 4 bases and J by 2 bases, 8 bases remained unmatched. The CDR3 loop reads CAISGRSGEPYNEQFF. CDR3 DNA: TGTGCCATCAGTGGCCGCAGCGGGGAGCCCTACAATGAGCAGTTCTTC.

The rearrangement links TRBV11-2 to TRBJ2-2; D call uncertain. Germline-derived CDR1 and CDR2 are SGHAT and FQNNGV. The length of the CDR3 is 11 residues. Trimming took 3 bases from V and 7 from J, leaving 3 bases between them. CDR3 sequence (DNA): TGTGCCAGCAGCTTCCTCGGGGAGCTGTTTTTT. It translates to CASSFLGELFF. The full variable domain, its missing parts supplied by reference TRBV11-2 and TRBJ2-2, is EAGVAQSPRYKIIEKRQSVAFWCNPISGHATLYWYQQILGQGPKLLIQFQNNGVVDDSQLPKDRFSAERLKGVDSTLKIQPAKLEDSAVYLCASSFLGELFFGEGSRLTVL.

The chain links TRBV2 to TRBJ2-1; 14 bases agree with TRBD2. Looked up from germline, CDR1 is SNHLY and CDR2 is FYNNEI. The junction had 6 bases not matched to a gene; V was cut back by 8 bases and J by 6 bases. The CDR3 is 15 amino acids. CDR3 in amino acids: CASLTTSGRANEQFF. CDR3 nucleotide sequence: TGTGCCAGCCTGACGACTAGCGGGAGGGCCAATGAGCAGTTCTTC.

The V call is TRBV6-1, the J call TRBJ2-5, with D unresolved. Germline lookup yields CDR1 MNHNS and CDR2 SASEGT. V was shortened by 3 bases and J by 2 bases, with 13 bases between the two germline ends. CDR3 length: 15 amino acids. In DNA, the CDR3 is TGTGCCAGCAGTGACACAACCACTGGGCAAGAGACCCAGTACTTC. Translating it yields CASSDTTTGQETQYF.

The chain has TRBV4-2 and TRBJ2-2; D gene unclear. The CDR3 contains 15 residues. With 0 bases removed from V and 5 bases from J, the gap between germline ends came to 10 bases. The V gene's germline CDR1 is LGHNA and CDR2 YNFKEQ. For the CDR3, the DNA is TGTGCCAGCAGCCAAGAGGCTAGTAGGACCGGGGAGCTGTTTTTT. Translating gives CASSQEASRTGELFF.

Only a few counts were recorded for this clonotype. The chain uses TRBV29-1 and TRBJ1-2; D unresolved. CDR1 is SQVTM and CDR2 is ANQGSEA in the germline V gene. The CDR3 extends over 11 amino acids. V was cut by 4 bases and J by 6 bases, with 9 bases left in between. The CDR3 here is CSVGPSDGYTF. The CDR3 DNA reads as TGCAGCGTTGGGCCCAGCGATGGCTACACCTTC.

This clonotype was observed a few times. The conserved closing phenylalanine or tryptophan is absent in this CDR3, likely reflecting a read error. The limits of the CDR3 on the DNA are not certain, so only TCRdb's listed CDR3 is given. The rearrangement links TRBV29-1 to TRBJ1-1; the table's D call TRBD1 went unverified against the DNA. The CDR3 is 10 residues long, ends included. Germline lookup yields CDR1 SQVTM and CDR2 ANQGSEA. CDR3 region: CSVDDLGSLG.

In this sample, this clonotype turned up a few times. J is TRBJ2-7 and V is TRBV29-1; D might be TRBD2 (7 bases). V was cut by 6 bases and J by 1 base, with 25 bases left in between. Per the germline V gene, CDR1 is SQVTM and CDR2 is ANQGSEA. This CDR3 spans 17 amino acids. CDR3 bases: TGCAGCGTGTACTCAGCCGGGGCGCGGGGGCCATCCTACGAGCAGTACTTC. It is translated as CSVYSAGARGPSYEQYF.

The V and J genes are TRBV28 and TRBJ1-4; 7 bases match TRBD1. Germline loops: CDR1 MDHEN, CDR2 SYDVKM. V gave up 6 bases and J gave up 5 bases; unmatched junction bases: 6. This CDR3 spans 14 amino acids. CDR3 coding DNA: TGTGCCAGCAGCCAGGCAGGGGGGAATGAAAAACTGTTTTTT. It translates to CASSQAGGNEKLFF.

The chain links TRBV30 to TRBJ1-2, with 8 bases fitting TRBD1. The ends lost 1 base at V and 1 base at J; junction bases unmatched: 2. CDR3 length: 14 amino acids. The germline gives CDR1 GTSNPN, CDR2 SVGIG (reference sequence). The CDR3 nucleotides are TGTGCCTGGAGTGGGACAGGGAATAACTATGGCTACACCTTC. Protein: CAWSGTGNNYGYTF. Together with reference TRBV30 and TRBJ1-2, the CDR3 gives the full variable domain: SQTIHQWPATLVQPVGSPLSLECTVEGTSNPNLYWYRQAAGRGLQLLFYSVGIGQISSEVPQNLSASRPQDRQFILSSKKLLLSDSGFYLCAWSGTGNNYGYTFGSGTRLTVV.

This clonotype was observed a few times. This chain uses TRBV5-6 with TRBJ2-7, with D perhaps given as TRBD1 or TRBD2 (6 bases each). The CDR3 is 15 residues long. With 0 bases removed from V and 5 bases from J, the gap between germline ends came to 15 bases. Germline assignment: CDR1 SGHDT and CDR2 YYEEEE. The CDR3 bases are TGTGCCAGCAGCTTGGCGGTCGGGGGCATGGACGAGCAGTACTTC. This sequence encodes CASSLAVGGMDEQYF. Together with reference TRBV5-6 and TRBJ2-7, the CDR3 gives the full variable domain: DAGVTQSPTHLIKTRGQQVTLRCSPKSGHDTVSWYQQALGQGPQFIFQYYEEEERQRGNFPDRFSGHQFPNYSSELNVNALLLGDSALYLCASSLAVGGMDEQYFGPGTRLTVT.

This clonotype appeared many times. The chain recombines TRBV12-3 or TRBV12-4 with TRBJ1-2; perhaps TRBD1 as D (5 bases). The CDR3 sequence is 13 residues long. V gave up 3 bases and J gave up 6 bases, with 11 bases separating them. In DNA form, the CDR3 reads TGTGCCAGCAGTTTGGGAGGGGCCGATGGCTACACCTTC. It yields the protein CASSLGGADGYTF.